This passage covers 10 T cell receptor beta chains from one sample sequenced in a study of blood T cell repertoires in COVID-19. The assay was immunoSEQ multiplex PCR, and TCRdb's table has in-frame clones only and misses some. This table has around 260,000 clones, 70% to 90% appearing once. The specimen was peripheral blood. The receptor source for this set is a woman aged 45-60 years with acute or convalescent COVID-19.

This rearrangement joins TRBV5-5 to TRBJ1-2; 7 bases match TRBD1. After removal of 7 bases from V and 1 base from J, the junction contained 13 bases not matched to a gene. Germline V CDR1 and CDR2: SGHKS, YYEKEE (reference sequence). This CDR3 contains 16 residues. CDR3: CASGQTGTAYNYGYTF. The CDR3 region has the DNA TGTGCCAGCGGACAAACCGGGACAGCGTATAACTATGGCTACACCTTC.

The chain uses TRBV5-1 and TRBJ2-1, with 9 bases lining up with TRBD2. From germline, CDR1 is SGHRS and CDR2 YFSETQ. With 2 bases clipped from V and 6 bases from J, the junction kept 15 bases outside the gene matches. This CDR3 is built from 18 residues. CDR3: CASSLTGSSGISVNEQFF. In nucleotides, the CDR3 is TGCGCCAGCAGCTTAACGGGGTCTAGCGGGATATCAGTCAATGAGCAGTTCTTC. The entire variable domain, with the rest obtained from reference TRBV5-1 and TRBJ2-1, is as follows: KAGVTQTPRYLIKTRGQQVTLSCSPISGHRSVSWYQQTPGQGLQFLFEYFSETQRNKGNFPGRFSGRQFSNSRSEMNVSTLELGDSALYLCASSLTGSSGISVNEQFFGPGTRLTVL.

The genes are TRBV27 and TRBJ2-7; 9 bases agree with TRBD1. CDR3 length: 14 residues. Germline assignment: CDR1 MNHEY and CDR2 SMNVEV (reference sequence). The junction had 6 bases not matched to a gene; V was cut back by 5 bases and J by 4 bases. Here the CDR3 DNA reads TGTGCCAGCAGTCCGGGACAGGGAAGGTACGAGCAGTACTTC. Translated, it gives CASSPGQGRYEQYF.

The chain has TRBV9 and TRBJ2-7; tentative D call: TRBD2 (5 bases). With 0 bases removed from V and 0 bases from J, the gap between germline ends came to 10 bases. Germline CDR1 reads SGDLS; CDR2 reads YYNGEE. The CDR3 consists of 15 residues. In DNA form, the CDR3 reads TGTGCCAGCAGCGTAGATCCGGGGAGCTCCTACGAGCAGTACTTC. It translates to CASSVDPGSSYEQYF. Looking up the rest from reference TRBV9 and TRBJ2-7 gives the full variable domain: DSGVTQTPKHLITATGQRVTLRCSPRSGDLSVYWYQQSLDQGLQFLIQYYNGEERAKGNILERFSAQQFPDLHSELNLSSLELGDSALYFCASSVDPGSSYEQYFGPGTRLTVT.

The V gene is TRBV3-1 (or the pseudogene TRBV3-2), the J gene TRBJ2-7; possible D gene TRBD1, 5 bases. CDR1 and CDR2 from the germline V gene are LGHDT and YNNKEL (reference sequence). There are 11 residues in the CDR3. V lost 4 bases, J lost 7 bases, and 8 bases lay in between. CDR3 sequence (DNA): TGTGCCAGCAGCCGCTCAGGGGAGCAGTACTTC. Translated: CASSRSGEQYF.

The chain uses TRBV27 and TRBJ2-7; possible D gene TRBD1, 6 bases. V dropped 5 bases and J dropped 2 bases, with 16 bases sitting between them. Germline CDR1 and CDR2: MNHEY and SMNVEV (reference sequence). The CDR3 spans 15 residues. The CDR3 loop reads CASSGTGTIPYEQYF. Here the CDR3 DNA reads TGTGCCAGCAGTGGGACCGGGACAATTCCCTACGAGCAGTACTTC.

The rearrangement joins TRBV7-9 to TRBJ2-7; D possibly corresponds to TRBD1 (5 bases). This CDR3 has 14 residues. V lost 3 bases, J lost 5 bases, and 14 bases lay in between. Looked up from germline, CDR1 is SEHNR and CDR2 is FQNEAQ (reference sequence). Written as DNA, the CDR3 is TGTGCCAGCAGCTTGAGGCAGGGCGTTAACGAGCAGTACTTC. Protein sequence: CASSLRQGVNEQYF.

The CDR3 reads CASSQEWGRRANTIYF. The CDR3 DNA is TGTGCCAGCAGCCAAGAGTGGGGGCGACGGGCTAACACCATATATTTT. The chain couples TRBV4-2 to TRBJ1-3; tentatively, D is TRBD1 (6 bases). CDR1 LGHNA and CDR2 YNFKEQ come from the germline V gene. CDR3 length: 16 residues. Trimming left V 0 bases short and J 7 bases short, with 16 bases between.

The J gene is TRBJ2-5, the V gene TRBV7-3, with D tentatively TRBD1 (6 bases). Germline loops: CDR1 SGHTA, CDR2 FQGTGA. Trimming removed 2 bases from V and 1 base from J, with 14 bases in between. CDR3 length: 16 residues. The DNA of the CDR3 is TGTGCCAGCAGCTTAGGGCTGGGGGCAATCCAAGAGACCCAGTACTTC. Translating gives CASSLGLGAIQETQYF.

The chain has TRBV3-1 (or the pseudogene TRBV3-2) and TRBJ2-2; a possible D gene is TRBD2 (5 bases). Germline V gene sequence: CDR1 LGHDT, CDR2 YNNKEL (reference sequence). The CDR3 length is 13 residues. V lost 1 base and J 5 bases, leaving 5 bases between the germline ends. This chain's CDR3 is CASSQGGTGELFF. In DNA form, the CDR3 reads TGTGCCAGCAGCCAAGGAGGGACCGGGGAGCTGTTTTTT.